The 2 T cell receptor beta chains in this list originate from one sample, sequenced in a study of blood T cell repertoires in COVID-19. This table comes from immunoSEQ multiplex PCR, and its TCRdb copy is limited to in-frame clones, with some not included. This table has over 75,000 clones, 80% appearing once. Sequencing input: peripheral blood. Receptors originate from an older woman with acute or convalescent COVID-19.

This sequence joins TRBV6-2 or TRBV6-3 and TRBJ2-7, with 13 bases fitting TRBD2. The junction had 2 bases not matched to a gene; V was cut back by 5 bases and J by 4 bases. The CDR3 extends over 14 amino acids. Germline loops: CDR1 MNHEY, CDR2 SVGEGT. This chain's CDR3 is CASSRTSGGYEQYF. The CDR3 coding sequence is TGTGCCAGCAGTCGGACTAGCGGGGGTTACGAGCAGTACTTC.

This clone turned up a few times. The chain is built from TRBV20-1 and TRBJ1-5; perhaps TRBD1 as D (5 bases). Trimming left V 3 bases short and J 6 bases short, with 6 bases between. The CDR3 totals 11 residues. In germline, CDR1 is DFQATT, CDR2 SNEGSKA (reference sequence). The CDR3 DNA reads as TGCAGTGCTAGCGGGGGTCAGCCCCAGCATTTT. It yields the protein CSASGGQPQHF.